These T cell receptor beta chains were read from a single sample in a study of blood T cell repertoires in COVID-19. Method: immunoSEQ multiplex PCR; TCRdb's copy keeps in-frame clones and lacks some. The profile shows a few hundred thousand clones, more than 70% of them singletons. The sequencing sample was made of peripheral blood. These receptors originate from a woman in her late teens or twenties with acute or convalescent COVID-19. CDR3s include the opening cysteine and the closing phenylalanine or tryptophan. D genes are given only for firm matches. Clone size is shown for a subset of rows, as once, few, many or a class of expanded clone.

clone_size j_call d_call v_call cdr3_nt cdr3_aa
. TRBJ2-2 TRBD2 TRBV3-1/TRBV3-2 TGTGCCAGCAGCCAATGTCCGCTTAGCGGGAGAAGCACCGGGGAGCTGTTTTTT CASSQCPLSGRSTGELFF
. TRBJ2-5 . TRBV11-2 TGTGCCAGCAGCTCCGTCCTAGCGTGGGAAGAGACCCAGTACTTC CASSSVLAWEETQYF
many TRBJ2-1 TRBD2 TRBV11-3 TGTGCCAGCAGCTTTTCTAGCGGGAGCAACAATGAGCAGTTCTTC CASSFSSGSNNEQFF
. TRBJ1-4 . TRBV6-5 TGTGCCAGCAGTTACCAGGATGCAACTAGTGAAAAACTGTTTTTT CASSYQDATSEKLFF
. TRBJ1-1 TRBD1 TRBV25-1 TGTGCCAGCAGTGAATTCGGTTGGGGGACAGGGGACACTGAAGCTTTCTTT CASSEFGWGTGDTEAFF
. TRBJ2-1 TRBD2 TRBV27 TGTGCCAGCAGCCAGGCCCTAGCGGGAAAAGATGAGCAGTTCTTC CASSQALAGKDEQFF
many TRBJ2-5 . TRBV7-9 TGTGCCAGCAGCTTAGGAGCTCCGGTTACGCTGCAAGAGACCCAGTACTTC CASSLGAPVTLQETQYF
. TRBJ1-2 . TRBV6-1 TGTGCCAGCAGTGACGGGGATGGCTACACCTTC CASSDGDGYTF
. TRBJ2-3 . TRBV6-6 TGTGCCAGCAGCCGAGGCGGGACAGTCACAGATACGCAGTATTTT CASSRGGTVTDTQYF
. TRBJ1-2 TRBD1 TRBV5-6 TGTGCCAGCAGCCCCATAACTCCCTCTGGACAGGGTAACTATGGCTACACCTTC CASSPITPSGQGNYGYTF
. TRBJ2-2 . TRBV4-3 TGCGCCAGCAGCCAAGAGCAGGGGACGAACACCGGGGAGCTGTTTTTT CASSQEQGTNTGELFF
once TRBJ2-1 TRBD2 TRBV6-2/TRBV6-3 TGTGCCAGCAGTCCAGGACTAGCGGGAGGGAGTGGCAATGAGCAGTTCTTC CASSPGLAGGSGNEQFF
. TRBJ2-5 TRBD2 TRBV25-1 TGTGCCAGCAGTGAACCGCTAGCGGGAGGACAAGAGACCCAGTACTTC CASSEPLAGGQETQYF
few TRBJ2-4 . TRBV7-2 TGTGCCAGCAGCTTAGGCCTGCTAGCGAAGGGCAAAAACATTCAGTACTTC CASSLGLLAKGKNIQYF
. TRBJ2-7 TRBD2 TRBV7-2 TGTGCCAGCAGCTTAGGGGGACTAGCGGAGCAGTACTTC CASSLGGLAEQYF
. TRBJ2-5 TRBD1 TRBV5-4 TGTGCCAGCACCCCAGACAGGGGGCGCTGGGAGACCCAGTACTTC CASTPDRGRWETQYF
. TRBJ2-7 . TRBV2 TGTGCCAGCAGTGAAGTAGGGGGATACGAGCAGTACTTC CASSEVGGYEQYF
. TRBJ1-1 . TRBV30 TGTGCCTGGAGAGCAGGGCCGAGCACTGAAGCTTTCTTT CAWRAGPSTEAFF
once TRBJ2-1 TRBD2 TRBV4-3 TGCGCCAGCAGCCGAGGACTAGCGGAATACAATGAGCAGTTCTTC CASSRGLAEYNEQFF
. TRBJ1-6 . TRBV30 TGTGCCTGGAGGGAACAGGGAGCCCTCCACTTT CAWREQGALHF
. TRBJ2-7 . TRBV28 TGTGCCAGCACCCCCAGCTCCTACGAGCAGTACTTC CASTPSSYEQYF
. TRBJ2-7 TRBD2 TRBV6-5 TGTGCCAGCAGTTACTCTAGCGGGATTTACGAGCAGTACTTC CASSYSSGIYEQYF
. TRBJ1-6 . TRBV27 TGTGCCAGCAAGACAGCGACCATTAATTCACCCCTCCACTTT CASKTATINSPLHF
. TRBJ1-1 . TRBV11-2 TGTGCCAGCAGCAACTATGTTGCTTTCTTT CASSNYVAFF
. TRBJ2-5 . TRBV4-3 TGCGCCAGCAGCCAAGAAGGTCTTGGGAGGGAGACCCAGTACTTC CASSQEGLGRETQYF
few TRBJ2-1 . TRBV3-1/TRBV3-2 TGTGCCAGCAGCCCGGAGGGAGGACGGGAGCAGTTCTTC CASSPEGGREQFF
once TRBJ2-2 . TRBV7-9 TGTGCCAGCACAGCTACCGGGGAGCTGTTTTTT CASTATGELFF
. TRBJ1-6 . TRBV7-2 TGTGCCAGCAGCGCATATCCCGAGAATTCACCCCTCCACTTT CASSAYPENSPLHF